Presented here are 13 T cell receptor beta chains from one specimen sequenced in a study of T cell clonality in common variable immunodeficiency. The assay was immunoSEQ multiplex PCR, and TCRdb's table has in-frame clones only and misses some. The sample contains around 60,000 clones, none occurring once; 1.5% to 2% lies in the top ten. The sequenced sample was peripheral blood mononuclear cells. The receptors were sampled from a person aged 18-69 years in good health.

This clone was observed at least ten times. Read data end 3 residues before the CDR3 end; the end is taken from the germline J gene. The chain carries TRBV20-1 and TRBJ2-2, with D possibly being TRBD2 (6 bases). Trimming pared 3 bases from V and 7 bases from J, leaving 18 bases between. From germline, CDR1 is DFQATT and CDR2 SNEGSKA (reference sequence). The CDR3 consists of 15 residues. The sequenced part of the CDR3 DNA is TGCAGTGCTAGTGTCGCGGGGCGCGATGACGGGGAG. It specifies CSASVAGRDDGE. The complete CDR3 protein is CSASVAGRDDGELFF.

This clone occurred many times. CDR3 sequence: CASSQSGGLSGELFF. The sequenced CDR3 bases are TGTGCCAGTAGTCAAAGCGGGGGCCTCTCCGGGGAG. The chain links TRBV19 to TRBJ2-2; 8 nucleotides line up with TRBD2. The read terminates 3 residues ahead of where the CDR3 ends, so the germline J gene completes it. From germline, CDR1 is LNHDA and CDR2 SQIVND (reference sequence). V trimming: 5 bases; J trimming: 6 bases; junction bases outside the gene matches: 8. This CDR3 is built from 15 residues.

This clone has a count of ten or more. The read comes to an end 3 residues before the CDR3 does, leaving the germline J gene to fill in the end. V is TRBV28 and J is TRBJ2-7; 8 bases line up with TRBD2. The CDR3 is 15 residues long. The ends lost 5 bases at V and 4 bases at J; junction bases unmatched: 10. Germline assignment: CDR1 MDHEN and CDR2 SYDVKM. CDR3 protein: CASSTPGGGRYEQYF. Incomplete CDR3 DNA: TGTGCCAGCAGTACCCCCGGGGGGGGCCGATACGAG. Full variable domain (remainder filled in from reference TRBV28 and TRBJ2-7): DVKVTQSSRYLVKRTGEKVFLECVQDMDHENMFWYRQDPGLGLRLIYFSYDVKMKEKGDIPEGYSVSREKKERFSLILESASTNQTSMYLCASSTPGGGRYEQYFGPGTRLTVT.

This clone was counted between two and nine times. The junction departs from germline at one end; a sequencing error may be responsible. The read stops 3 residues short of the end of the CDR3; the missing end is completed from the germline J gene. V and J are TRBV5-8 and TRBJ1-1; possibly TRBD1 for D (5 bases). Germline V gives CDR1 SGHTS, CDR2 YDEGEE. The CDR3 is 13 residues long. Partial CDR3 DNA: TGCGCGCGGGGGAGCGGGGGGAACACTGAA. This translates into CARGSGGNTE. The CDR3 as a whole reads CARGSGGNTEAFF.

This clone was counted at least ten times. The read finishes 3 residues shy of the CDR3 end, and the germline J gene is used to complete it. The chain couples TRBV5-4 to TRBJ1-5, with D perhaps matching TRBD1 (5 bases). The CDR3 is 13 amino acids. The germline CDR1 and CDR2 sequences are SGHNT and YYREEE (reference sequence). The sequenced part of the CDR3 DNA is TGTGCCAGCAGCGGTCCAGCGGGACCTCCC. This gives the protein CASSGPAGPP. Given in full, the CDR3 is CASSGPAGPPQHF.

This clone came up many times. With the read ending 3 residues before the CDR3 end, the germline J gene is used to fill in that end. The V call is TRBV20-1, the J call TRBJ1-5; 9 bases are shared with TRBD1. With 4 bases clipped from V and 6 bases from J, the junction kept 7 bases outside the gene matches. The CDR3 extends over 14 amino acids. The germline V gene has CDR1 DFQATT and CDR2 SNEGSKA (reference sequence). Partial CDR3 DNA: TGCAGTGCTAATACCGGGACAGGGCTTCAGCCC. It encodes CSANTGTGLQP. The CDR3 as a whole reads CSANTGTGLQPQHF.

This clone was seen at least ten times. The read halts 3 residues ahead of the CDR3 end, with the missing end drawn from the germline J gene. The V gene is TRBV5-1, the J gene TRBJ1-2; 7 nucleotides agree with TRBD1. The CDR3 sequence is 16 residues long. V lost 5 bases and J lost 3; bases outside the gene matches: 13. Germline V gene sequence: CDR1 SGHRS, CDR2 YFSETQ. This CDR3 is CASSFHETTGYYGYTF. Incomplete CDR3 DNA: TGCGCCAGCAGTTTCCACGAAACGACAGGGTACTATGGC.

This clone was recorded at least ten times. The DNA read from the CDR3 is TGTGCCACCAGCAGGGATAGAGCGGGGATGAATACG. This codes for CATSRDRAGMNT. The whole CDR3 protein reads CATSRDRAGMNTQYF. The V gene is TRBV15, the J gene TRBJ2-3, with 7 bases that match TRBD2. The read falls 3 residues short of the CDR3 end, and the missing part is taken from the germline J gene. The germline gives CDR1 LNHNV, CDR2 YYDKDF (reference sequence). V was pared by 3 bases and J by 7 bases, with 10 bases of the junction left unmatched. The CDR3 spans 15 residues.

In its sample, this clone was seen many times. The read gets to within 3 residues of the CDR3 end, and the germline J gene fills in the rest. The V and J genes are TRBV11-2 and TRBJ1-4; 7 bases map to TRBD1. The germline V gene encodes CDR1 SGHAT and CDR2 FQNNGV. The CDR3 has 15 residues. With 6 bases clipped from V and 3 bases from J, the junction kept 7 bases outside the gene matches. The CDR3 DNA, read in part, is TGTGCCAGCAGGCTAGCCGGGACAGCTAATGAAAAA. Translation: CASRLAGTANEK. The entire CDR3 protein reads CASRLAGTANEKLFF.

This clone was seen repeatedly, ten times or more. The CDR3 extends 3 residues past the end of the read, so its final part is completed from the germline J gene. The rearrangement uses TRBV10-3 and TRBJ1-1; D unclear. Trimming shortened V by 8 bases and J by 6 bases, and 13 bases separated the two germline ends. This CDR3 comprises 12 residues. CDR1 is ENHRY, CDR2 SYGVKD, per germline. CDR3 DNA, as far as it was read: TGTGCCATCGACGGGGAGGGATCTGAA. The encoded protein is CAIDGEGSE. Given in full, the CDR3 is CAIDGEGSEAFF.

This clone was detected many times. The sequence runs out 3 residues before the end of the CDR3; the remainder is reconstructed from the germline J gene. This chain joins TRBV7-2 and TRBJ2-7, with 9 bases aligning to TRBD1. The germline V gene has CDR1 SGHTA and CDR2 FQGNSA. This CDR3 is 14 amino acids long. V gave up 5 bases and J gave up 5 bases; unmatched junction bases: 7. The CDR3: CASSRQGVLNEQYF. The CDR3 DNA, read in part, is TGTGCCAGCAGCAGACAGGGGGTTCTTAACGAG.

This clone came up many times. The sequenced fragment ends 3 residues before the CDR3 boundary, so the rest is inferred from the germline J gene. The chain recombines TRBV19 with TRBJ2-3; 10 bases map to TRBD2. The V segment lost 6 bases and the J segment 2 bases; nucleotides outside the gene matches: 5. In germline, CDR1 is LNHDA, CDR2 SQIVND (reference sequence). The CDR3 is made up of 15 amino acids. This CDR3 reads CASRSSGRDTDTQYF. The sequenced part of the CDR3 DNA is TGTGCCAGTAGGTCTAGCGGGAGAGACACAGATACG.

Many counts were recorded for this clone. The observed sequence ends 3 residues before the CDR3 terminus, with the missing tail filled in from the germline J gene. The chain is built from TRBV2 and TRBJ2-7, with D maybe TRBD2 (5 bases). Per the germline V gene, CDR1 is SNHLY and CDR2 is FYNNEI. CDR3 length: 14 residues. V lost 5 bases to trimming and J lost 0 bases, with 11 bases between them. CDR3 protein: CASSKGGSSYEQYF. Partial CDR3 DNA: TGTGCCAGCAGTAAGGGCGGGTCCTCCTACGAG.